Shown below are 8 T cell receptor beta chains from a single sample sequenced in a study of T cell repertoires in cytomegalovirus infection. No antigens are known for them. MiXCR, run by TCRdb on the reads, gives a single entry per CDR3 protein. The data show about 220,000 distinct CDR3 sequences, with 35% to 40% seen just once and 59% held by the top ten. The material was CD8+ T cells from cultured PBMCs, obtained from culture after CMV antigen stimulation. Receptors originate from a human donor in good health (CMV status not recorded). Some clones in this sample may be carry-over from other donors' samples.

This clonotype was seen only a few times. V is TRBV7-8 and J is TRBJ1-2, with D perhaps TRBD1 (5 bases). Trimming left V 2 bases short and J 6 bases short, with 10 bases between. This CDR3 region has 13 residues. Germline values: CDR1 SGHVS, CDR2 FQNEAQ. This CDR3 reads CASSLIEGHGYTF. Here the CDR3 DNA reads TGTGCCAGCAGCTTAATTGAGGGACATGGCTACACCTTC.

Comments on this clonotype: Compared with germline, one end of the junction differs, possibly owing to a read error. The CDR3 coding sequence is TGTGCAAGCAGTTTACAGGGACTAGCGGGGGGTAATGAGAAGTTCTTC. It codes for CASSLQGLAGGNEKFF. This chain connects TRBV12-3 or TRBV12-4 to TRBJ2-1; 15 bases fit TRBD2. This CDR3 is built from 16 residues.

The CDR3 coding sequence is TGTGCCAGCAGTGAAAGGGGACAGCGAAGCACAGATACGCAGTATTTT. Translating gives CASSERGQRSTDTQYF. The V call is TRBV6-1, the J call TRBJ2-3; 7 bases are shared with TRBD1. The CDR3 is 16 residues long. CDR1 is MNHNS, CDR2 SASEGT, per germline. Losses at the gene ends were 2 bases for V and 0 bases for J; bases not matched to a gene: 5.

This clonotype has just a few counts. The rearrangement joins TRBV5-6 to TRBJ2-7; 8 nucleotides line up with TRBD1. Germline CDR1 reads SGHDT; CDR2 reads YYEEEE. This CDR3 region has 12 residues. V trimming: 5 bases; J trimming: 5 bases; junction bases outside the gene matches: 3. In nucleotides, the CDR3 is TGTGCCAGCAGTACAGGGGGTCACGAGCAGTACTTC. Translation: CASSTGGHEQYF.

As regards this clonotype: The junction and the germline gene differ at one end; a read error may be behind it. V and J are TRBV2 and TRBJ1-5; D unclear. The CDR3 totals 11 residues. Germline values: CDR1 SNHLY, CDR2 FYNNEI. The CDR3 is CASSVDRDKRF. The CDR3 nucleotides read TGTGCCAGCAGTGTGGATAGGGATAAGAGATTT.

The chain carries TRBV4-2 and TRBJ1-2; 7 positions agree with TRBD1. With 0 bases clipped from V and 2 bases from J, the junction kept 9 bases outside the gene matches. CDR1 is LGHNA and CDR2 is YNFKEQ in the germline V gene. The CDR3 runs 17 residues. In nucleotides, the CDR3 is TGTGCCAGCAGCCAAGAAGGGGGCATTTACCTAAACTATGGCTACACCTTC. Translating gives CASSQEGGIYLNYGYTF.

This clonotype was counted many times. The V gene is TRBV12-3 or TRBV12-4, the J gene TRBJ1-2; 7 bases are a match to TRBD1. The CDR3 consists of 15 residues. Unmatched junction bases numbered 11, after V lost 5 bases and J lost 5 bases. The DNA of the CDR3 is TGTGCCAGCAGTAAAACCGGGACAGCAATTTATGGCTACACCTTC. Protein product: CASSKTGTAIYGYTF.

This clonotype was counted a single time. This chain connects TRBV6-2 or TRBV6-3 to TRBJ2-7, with TRBD1 as a possible D gene (6 bases). V gave up 5 bases and J gave up 2 bases, with 13 bases separating them. Germline CDR1 reads MNHEY; CDR2 reads SVGEGT. The CDR3 runs to 14 residues. DNA of the CDR3: TGTGCCAGCAGTACACCGGGACAAGCCTACGAGCAGTACTTC. It specifies CASSTPGQAYEQYF.